This is a list of T cell receptor beta chains from one sample in a study of CD8+CD57+ T cells in acquired aplastic anemia. One entry per CDR3 protein, called by TCRdb with MiXCR from the reads. Found here are about 120,000 distinct CDR3 sequences, 45% to 60% of them singletons; the top ten hold under 35%. Sequenced input: sorted CD4+, CD8+, or CD8+CD57+ T cells (not recorded which) from PBMCs. The receptor source for this set is a human donor with aplastic anemia. Each CDR3 is given with its conserved first and last residue. The order of the fields is D gene, V gene, clone size, J gene, CDR3 protein, CDR3 DNA. D genes are given only for firm matches. Expanded clones get a size class; other rows say once, few or many, or leave the size out.

.	TRBV9	.	TRBJ2-2	CASSVVEVTGELFF	TGTGCCAGCAGCGTAGTGGAGGTAACCGGGGAGCTGTTTTTT
.	TRBV12-3/TRBV12-4	.	TRBJ1-1	CASRILTGNTEAFF	TGTGCCAGCAGAATCCTCACAGGGAACACTGAAGCTTTCTTT
.	TRBV19	.	TRBJ2-2	CASTVELNTGELFF	TGTGCCAGTACAGTGGAGCTTAACACCGGGGAGCTGTTTTTT
.	TRBV6-4	few	TRBJ2-3	CASTRGYTDTQYF	TGTGCCAGCACCCGCGGGTACACAGATACGCAGTATTTT
TRBD2	TRBV11-2	few	TRBJ2-1	CASSPGTSWNEQFF	TGTGCCAGCAGCCCCGGGACTAGCTGGAATGAGCAGTTCTTC
.	TRBV19	many	TRBJ2-7	CASSGPGTGEGYEQYF	TGTGCCAGTAGTGGGCCCGGGACGGGTGAGGGCTACGAGCAGTACTTC
TRBD2	TRBV19	.	TRBJ2-3	CASSTRGGDTDTQYF	TGTGCCAGTAGTACGCGCGGGGGAGACACAGATACGCAGTATTTT
.	TRBV5-1	many	TRBJ1-2	CASSLTGPSSGGYTF	TGCGCCAGCAGCTTGACCGGTCCCTCATCAGGTGGCTACACCTTC
.	TRBV20-1	once	TRBJ2-7	CSADRMGDGAYEQYF	TGCAGTGCCGACCGCATGGGGGACGGGGCCTACGAGCAGTACTTC
.	TRBV7-6	few	TRBJ2-7	CASSLAHGNEQYF	TGTGCCAGCAGCTTAGCGCATGGTAACGAGCAGTACTTC
TRBD1	TRBV25-1	.	TRBJ2-1	CASSETGTGGVYNEQFF	TGTGCCAGCAGTGAAACCGGGACAGGGGGAGTCTACAATGAGCAGTTCTTC
TRBD1	TRBV5-5	few	TRBJ1-6	CASSLAGTENSPLHF	TGTGCCAGCAGCTTGGCGGGGACAGAGAATTCACCCCTCCACTTT
.	TRBV6-2/TRBV6-3	many	TRBJ1-5	CASSSSGTQHF	TGTGCCAGCAGTTCATCCGGGACCCAGCATTTT
.	TRBV20-1	many	TRBJ2-7	CSARDSSTAVGGEQYF	TGCAGTGCTAGAGATTCCTCCACAGCCGTCGGAGGCGAGCAGTACTTC
.	TRBV29-1	few	TRBJ1-1	CSVELQGVGTEAFF	TGCAGCGTCGAATTACAGGGAGTCGGCACTGAAGCTTTCTTT
.	TRBV29-1	.	TRBJ2-5	CSAALEYQETQYF	TGCAGCGCCGCGCTTGAGTACCAAGAGACCCAGTACTTC
.	TRBV29-1	many	TRBJ1-4	CSVEFGEKLFF	TGCAGCGTTGAGTTTGGCGAAAAACTGTTTTTT
TRBD1	TRBV24-1	few	TRBJ1-2	CATSDGGQGDGYTF	TGTGCCACCAGTGACGGGGGACAGGGGGATGGCTACACCTTC
.	TRBV7-2	many	TRBJ1-3	CASSRTIGVDTIYF	TGTGCCAGCAGCCGTACAATCGGGGTAGACACCATATATTTT